Sequencing of this T cell receptor (beta chain) was carried out in a study of cytomegalovirus exposure and HLA in healthy donors. Notes on the study in general: According to a later analysis, most TCR beta chains associated with CMV appeared HLA-restricted. Across donors, sequencing depth was assumed by presence/absence analyses to be roughly uniform. Being productive about 87% or about 30% of the time was typical of most TCR beta V segments in an earlier analysis.

Note on this clone: Its antigen is currently unknown.

The germline gives CDR1 LNHDA, CDR2 SQIVND (reference sequence). V gave up 5 bases and J gave up 3 bases; unmatched junction bases: 4. This CDR3 spans 14 amino acids. Among the donors, all were healthy bone marrow donors. Use of 60 Vbeta and 13 Jbeta primers characterized the PCR. The repertoire was sequenced with immunoSEQ multiplex PCR; TCRdb's copy has only in-frame clones and lacks some. This sample yields roughly 200,000 clones, of which more than 85% are seen a single time; around 1% belongs to the top ten. The source is a woman aged 18-30 years in good health and CMV-seronegative. Sequencing was carried out using PBMCs. The chain has TRBV19 and TRBJ2-1; 7 bases match TRBD2. The CDR3, as DNA: TGTGCCAGTAGTGCCGGGAGGCGCTACAATGAGCAGTTCTTC. Residues: CASSAGRRYNEQFF.